Shown below are 6 T cell receptor beta chains from a single sample sequenced in a study of T cells in Graves' hyperthyroidism and ophthalmopathy. Researchers took RNA transcripts and amplified the TCR beta CDR3 regions from them. TCR CDR3 regions were first amplified by RT-PCR with HTBI primers. TCRdb analysed the multiplex PCR reads with MiXCR anew, one entry per CDR3 protein. The sample holds fewer than 500,000 distinct CDR3 sequences, roughly 15% seen once. The sequencing sample was made of blood. The receptors were sampled from a woman aged 25 to 39 with Graves' ophthalmopathy.

J is TRBJ1-4 and V is TRBV11-3, with D perhaps TRBD1 (6 bases). Trimming removed 6 bases at V and 2 bases at J, with 13 bases between. Germline-derived CDR1 and CDR2 are SGHNT and YENEEA. The CDR3 is made up of 15 amino acids. CDR3 DNA sequence: TGTGCCAGCAGTTTACAGGGTGACACTAATGAAAAACTGTTTTTT. It specifies CASSLQGDTNEKLFF.

Ten or more counts support this clonotype. V gene TRBV6-1 combines with J gene TRBJ2-2; possible D gene TRBD2, 6 bases. Germline values: CDR1 MNHNS, CDR2 SASEGT. The length of the CDR3 is 14 residues. Trimming pared 5 bases from V and 7 bases from J, leaving 14 bases between. The CDR3 DNA is TGTGCCAGCAGTTATACATCCGGGAGCGGGGAGCTGTTTTTT. Translated, it gives CASSYTSGSGELFF.

This clonotype was seen a few times. The chain has TRBV25-1 and TRBJ2-3; tentatively, D is TRBD2 (5 bases). CDR1 and CDR2 (germline): MGHDK, SYGVNS. The V and J ends lost 3 bases and 1 base respectively, with 20 bases between them. The CDR3 is 18 amino acids. CDR3 region: CASSDTAAKPGRTDTQYF. The CDR3 coding sequence is TGTGCCAGCAGTGATACAGCGGCCAAACCCGGGCGCACAGATACGCAGTATTTT.

In its sample, this clonotype was seen a few times. The chain carries TRBV4-2 and TRBJ2-5, with 9 bases that match TRBD1. This CDR3 is 18 amino acids long. Germline CDR1 and CDR2: LGHNA and YNFKEQ. V lost 0 bases, J lost 1 base, and 9 bases stayed unmatched. The CDR3 DNA follows: TGTGCCAGCAGCCAAGAAGGCCACAGGGGGCTCTCCCAAGAGACCCAGTACTTC. Translating it yields CASSQEGHRGLSQETQYF.

This clonotype was observed many times. This rearrangement joins TRBV2 to TRBJ1-2, with a weak D call TRBD1 (5 bases). The V end was cut by 6 bases, the J end by 5 bases, with 19 bases between. The CDR3 has 15 amino acids. CDR1 SNHLY and CDR2 FYNNEI come from the germline V gene. The CDR3 nucleotides read TGTGCCAGCAGAGTCCGTAAAGGGACCGAGTATGGCTACACCTTC. This translates into CASRVRKGTEYGYTF.

This clonotype was counted ten times or more. The chain joins TRBV7-2 to TRBJ2-5; 8 bases map to TRBD2. Losses at the gene ends were 1 base for V and 5 bases for J; bases not matched to a gene: 9. CDR3 length equals 16 residues. CDR1 is SGHTA and CDR2 is FQGNSA in the germline V gene. CDR3 in amino acids: CASSLVHSGGRETQYF. CDR3 DNA sequence: TGTGCCAGCAGCTTAGTCCACAGCGGGGGCCGGGAGACCCAGTACTTC.